The T cell receptor beta chain under discussion was sequenced for a study of PD-L1 blockade in urothelial cancer. The data were produced by immunoSEQ multiplex PCR, yet TCRdb's version contains in-frame clones alone and is incomplete. The sample has more than 90,000 clones, less than 90% seen once. V lost 6 bases to trimming and J lost 7 bases, with 18 bases between them. The CDR3 loop spans 14 amino acids. The V gene's germline CDR1 is SNHLY and CDR2 FYNNEI. Time point: peripheral blood 6 weeks after treatment start. Patients' cancers were locally advanced or metastatic urothelial carcinomas. The rearrangement uses TRBV2 and TRBJ1-2; tentative D call: TRBD1 (6 bases). The sequences come from PBMCs, collected around atezolizumab (anti-PD-L1) treatment. The sequence was obtained from a man between 65 and 85 years old with urothelial cancer. In DNA, the CDR3 is TGTGCCAGCAGCCGCGACTCACAGGGAGTTGGCTACACCTTC. Translated: CASSRDSQGVGYTF.